This T cell receptor (beta chain) was sequenced in a study of shared clonotypes between healthy human individuals. Study-level background: Serving as donors were two women and three men, whose ages spanned 18 to 49.

DNA at about 200 ng, approximately 30,000 T cell genomes, went into sorted-subset replicate PCRs. Libraries were prepared by immunoSEQ multiplex PCR; TCRdb keeps only in-frame clonotypes and omits some of them. The data contain about a million clones, 76% of them singletons. In germline, CDR1 is LNHNV, CDR2 YYDKDF (reference sequence). The CDR3 length is 16 residues. V was clipped by 5 bases and J by 1 base; unmatched bases: 9. General study findings and limits: Relative to clonotypes present in all four donors, those not shared had lower generation probabilities.

Comment on this clone: What it recognizes is unknown.

A CD45RA-negative memory subset and a CD45RA+ naive subset were separated from the CD4+ cells. The source is a man aged 18 to 30 in good health. Material for sequencing was memory CD4+ T cells sorted from blood. Specified subset: CD45RA-negative fraction. The rearrangement links TRBV15 to TRBJ2-7; 9 bases fit TRBD1. This CDR3 reads CATSPTPGQGSYEQYF. The CDR3 DNA sequence: TGTGCCACCAGCCCGACGCCGGGACAGGGATCCTACGAGCAGTACTTC.